This entry features one T cell receptor (beta chain) sequence. This clone's antigen is unknown. Base-call qualities are not available, and no considerably larger clone is one nucleotide away. This specimen comes from a study of T-cell memory formation after mild COVID-19 (dated by TCRdb to the early 2020s). For context, the study as a whole: TCR sequence clusters from the two donors were largely donor specific. Two young, previously healthy adult volunteers, one female and one male, were included in the cohort. Longitudinal TCRalpha and TCRbeta repertoire sequencing tracked T-cell clones expanding and contracting after mild COVID-19 in two donors. The full study reports these points: Only a couple of mild cases were covered in the study, and larger cohorts including severe cases with pre-infection samples were considered necessary. From day 15 to 85, contracting clones showed balanced CD4/CD8 phenotypes, whereas a second wave of clones that expanded from day 15 to 37 leaned towards CD4+. Contracting CD4+ clones appeared mostly in the CM and EM memory subsets, whereas CD8+ clones were enriched in EMRA. SARS-CoV-2 specificity of the second-wave clones peaking on day 37 was not confirmed. Some responding clones were found in pre-infection memory, which suggests that pre-existing cross-reactive memory T cells took part in the SARS-CoV-2 response.

Ficoll-Paque density gradient centrifugation was used to isolate PBMCs. Clipping removes 3 bases from V and 0 bases from J, with 4 as the unmatched junction base count. The CDR3 covers 15 residues, taking in both the cysteine and the phenylalanine. Just CDR3 DNA is preserved here, 45 bases in frame from base 1. Reading the germline V gene (reference sequence) gives CDR1 SEHNR and CDR2 FQNEAQ. The sequencer was an Illumina NovaSeq 6000. Using 5'RACE with constant-segment primers, TCRalpha and TCRbeta cDNA libraries were constructed, with sample barcodes and unique molecular identifiers added in the process. RNA was extracted from every sample with Trizol reagent. Amplification of the libraries took two PCR steps, and the second step added a second sample barcode plus Illumina TruSeq adapters. Sequencing of the libraries was done on an Illumina NovaSeq, producing 2 x 150 bp paired-end reads. The paper's processing steps were these. Reads were demultiplexed and collapsed into UMI-guided consensus sequences with migec v1.2.7. Using mixcr v2.1.11, UMI consensuses were aligned to TRA and TRB V and J templates and then assembled into clonotypes. Expanded or contracted clonotypes were those called significant by both edgeR and NoisET, with noise models trained on biological replicates. For edgeR calls, the cutoffs were a false discovery rate-adjusted p below 0.01 and a log2 fold-change threshold of 1. As an exploratory analysis of dynamics, PCA with hierarchical clustering was applied to max-normalized trajectories of the 1000 most abundant clonotypes. Separately sequenced CD4+ and CD8+ repertoires were used to assign a CD4 or CD8 phenotype to each responding clone. TCRdb reran the public reads through fastp at Q25 and MiXCR, keeping productive beta chains. Identical CDR3 proteins give one entry, which carries the most common genes and DNA. It is TCRdb's table, rather than the study itself, that gives the V and J calls and clone size. A total of approximately 350,000 distinct CDR3 sequences appear in this sample, around 13% of them only once. The ten biggest clones cover about a fifth of the sample.

The rearrangement combines TRBV7-9 with TRBJ2-7; TRBD1 matches 8 bases in the middle. Sequencing used PBMCs or a T cell subset sorted from them (not recorded which). The sequence was collected from a man between 18 and 35 years old who had mild COVID-19 (a few samples of this study predate the infection). The sample titles of this study are shuffled in the database, so cell type and time point are left out; the donor was told from shared clones. CDR3 protein: CASSFGTGRSYEQYF. The DNA sequence is TGTGCCAGCAGCTTTGGGACAGGACGCTCCTACGAGCAGTACTTC.